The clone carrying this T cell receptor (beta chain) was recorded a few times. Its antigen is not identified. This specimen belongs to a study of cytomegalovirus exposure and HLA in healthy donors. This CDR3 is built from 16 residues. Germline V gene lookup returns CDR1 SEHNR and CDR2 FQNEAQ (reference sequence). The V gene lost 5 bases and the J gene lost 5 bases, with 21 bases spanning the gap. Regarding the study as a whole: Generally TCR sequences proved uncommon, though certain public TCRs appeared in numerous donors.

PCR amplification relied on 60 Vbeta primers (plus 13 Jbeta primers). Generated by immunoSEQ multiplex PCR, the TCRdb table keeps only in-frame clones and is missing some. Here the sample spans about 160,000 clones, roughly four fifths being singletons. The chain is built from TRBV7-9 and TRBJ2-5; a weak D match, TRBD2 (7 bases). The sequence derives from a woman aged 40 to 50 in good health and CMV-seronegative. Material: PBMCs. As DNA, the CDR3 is TGTGCCAGCAGCACGACCCCGTGGGGGGGCCTGGAGACCCAGTACTTC. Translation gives CASSTTPWGGLETQYF.